This T cell receptor beta chain was observed in a study of blood T cell repertoires in COVID-19. Study summary: The origin of the acute and convalescent COVID-19 samples was the United States, Italy and Spain.

This clone was seen only a few times. The CDR3 extends over 13 amino acids. V shed 5 bases and J shed 7 bases, with 14 bases lying between them. Germline loops: CDR1 SEHNR, CDR2 FQNEAQ (reference sequence). As handled by the study authors: Scientists estimated how many nucleated cells there were by amplifying reference gene primers. Clones were sequenced by immunoSEQ multiplex PCR, and TCRdb holds only the in-frame ones, with some missing. V and J calls and clone size are as listed in that table; D and trimming were resolved from the DNA. The table includes roughly 200,000 clones, roughly 78% detected once.

The J gene is TRBJ1-1, the V gene TRBV7-9, with D perhaps matching TRBD1 (5 bases). The sample was peripheral blood. This receptor was obtained from a man in his sixties or seventies with active or convalescent COVID-19. CDR3 region: CASSQSGTGEAFF. As DNA, the CDR3 is TGTGCCAGCAGCCAATCCGGTACAGGTGAAGCTTTCTTT.